Listed below are T cell receptor beta chains from one sample, sequenced in a study of Ad26.COV2.S vaccination and SARS-CoV-2 variants. TCRdb keeps only in-frame clones here, not all; method: immunoSEQ multiplex PCR. The sample records hundreds of thousands of clones, nearly 90% being singletons. This specimen consisted of peripheral blood, obtained in a trial of Ad26.COV2.S vaccine versus placebo. These receptors originate from a person between 18 and 65 years old who received the Ad26.COV2.S COVID-19 vaccine or a placebo. Both conserved end residues are trimmed from each CDR3.

v_call,j_call,cdr3_aa
TRBV10-3,TRBJ1-3,AITGTGGNTIY
TRBV19,TRBJ2-3,ASNPAGLAGAFADTQY
TRBV29-1,TRBJ1-2,SVDRTGSYGYT
TRBV20-1,TRBJ1-5,SASSSRDYQPQH
TRBV5-5,TRBJ2-5,ASSTSTGRETQY
TRBV13,TRBJ2-7,ASSLLDGYEQY
TRBV9,TRBJ2-5,ASSVGTRGRGETQY
TRBV9,TRBJ2-5,ASSDPAGGETQY
TRBV7-2,TRBJ2-1,ASSLGTGGLSEQF
TRBV27,TRBJ2-1,ASSSRRGSSYEQF
TRBV7-2,TRBJ1-3,ASSLWEGSGNTIY
TRBV4-2,TRBJ1-2,ASSQDPGISNYGYT
TRBV5-1,TRBJ2-2,ASREIIGTGYPGELF
TRBV25-1,TRBJ1-2,ASSGVVGYT
TRBV7-2,TRBJ2-7,ASSSGVSYEQY
TRBV2,TRBJ2-5,ASSVRLAGVLETQY
TRBV27,TRBJ2-2,ASSFAPGQGAGELF